This entry concerns a single T cell receptor (beta chain). In the authors' workflow: Estimation of nucleated cell counts relied on the amplification of reference gene primers. Measured with immunoSEQ multiplex PCR; TCRdb has only the in-frame clones, and not every one. V, J and clone size are taken as reported in that table, and D and trimming were inferred from the DNA itself. The sample shows around 300,000 clones, about 87% of them seen only once. The sample comes from a study of blood T cell repertoires in COVID-19. For the study at large: T cells, B-cell-depleted T cells, or PBMCs supplied cDNA or gDNA.

The specimen sequenced was PBMCs or T cells enriched from blood (not recorded which). This clonotype originated in a man younger than 40 who had recovered from COVID-19.

The CDR3 region is CASSLDHGRGQFF. The CDR3, as DNA: TGTGCCAGCAGCTTAGATCACGGGAGGGGGCAGTTCTTC. The chain recombines TRBV11-3 with TRBJ2-1, with 8 bases fitting TRBD2. Per the germline V gene, CDR1 is SGHNT and CDR2 is YENEEA. The V and J ends lost 0 bases and 12 bases, in that order; junction bases with no gene match: 4. This CDR3 is 13 amino acids long.